The 21 T cell receptor beta chains given below trace back to one sample, sequenced in a study of Graves' ophthalmopathy and Graves' hyperthyroidism. Amplification from RNA transcripts yielded the TCR beta CDR3 regions. HTBI primers served in a first-round RT-PCR, which a second-round multiplex PCR followed. TCRdb reprocessed the multiplex PCR reads via MiXCR and lists one record per CDR3 protein. In the table there are roughly 380,000 distinct CDR3 sequences, approximately 15% of which are singletons. Sample: peripheral blood. The receptor set was obtained from a young woman with stable Graves' hyperthyroidism.

This clonotype was observed at least ten times. The rearrangement uses TRBV9 and TRBJ1-2; D not resolved. This CDR3 has 10 residues. Looked up from germline, CDR1 is SGDLS and CDR2 is YYNGEE. Trimming left V 4 bases short and J 12 bases short, with 10 bases between. The CDR3 loop is CASSPRLDTF. The DNA of the CDR3 is TGTGCCAGCAGCCCAAGACTGGACACCTTC.

This clonotype was detected ten times or more. V usage is TRBV15 and J usage is TRBJ2-5; 12 bases fit TRBD2. Losses at the gene ends were 1 base for V and 3 bases for J; bases not matched to a gene: 6. The CDR3 has 17 amino acids. Germline V gene lookup returns CDR1 LNHNV and CDR2 YYDKDF (reference sequence). The CDR3 spells CATSRVLAGGREETQYF. The DNA for the CDR3 is TGTGCCACCAGCAGAGTACTAGCGGGGGGACGCGAAGAGACCCAGTACTTC.

This clonotype was seen at least ten times. The chain is built from TRBV11-2 and TRBJ1-1; D is unclear. Per germline, CDR1 SGHAT and CDR2 FQNNGV. The V end lost 1 base, the J end lost 7 bases, and 7 bases lay between the germline ends. CDR3 length equals 12 residues. DNA for the CDR3: TGTGCCAGCAGCTTAGGCTCAGGTGAAGCTTTCTTT. This encodes CASSLGSGEAFF.

This clonotype was counted at least ten times. The CDR3 protein is CASSVGHVEETQYF. DNA of the CDR3: TGTGCCAGCAGCGTGGGACACGTAGAAGAGACCCAGTACTTC. V gene TRBV9 combines with J gene TRBJ2-5; D may be TRBD1 (6 bases). This CDR3 comprises 14 residues. V was shortened by 2 bases and J by 3 bases, with 11 bases between the two germline ends. Germline V CDR1 and CDR2: SGDLS, YYNGEE.

This clonotype was seen many times. This chain joins TRBV6-5 and TRBJ1-2; D is perhaps TRBD1 (5 bases). This CDR3 is built from 16 residues. Trimming stripped 1 base from V and 5 bases from J, with 17 bases between. The germline V gene encodes CDR1 MNHEY and CDR2 SVGAGI. The CDR3 region has the DNA TGTGCCAGCAGTTACTTACGCACCTCGCAGGGATATGGCTACACCTTC. Amino acids: CASSYLRTSQGYGYTF.

This clonotype has ten or more counts. V and J are TRBV6-2 or TRBV6-3 and TRBJ2-7; 10 nucleotides agree with TRBD2. The ends lost 5 bases at V and 3 bases at J; junction bases unmatched: 7. Germline V gene data show CDR1 as MNHEY and CDR2 as SVGEGT. This CDR3 is 15 amino acids long. The CDR3 loop is CASSPVAGGVYEQYF. The CDR3 nucleotides are TGTGCCAGCAGTCCTGTAGCGGGGGGAGTCTACGAGCAGTACTTC.

This clonotype was seen ten or more times. The chain recombines TRBV6-1 with TRBJ2-7; D assignment may be TRBD1 or TRBD2 (5 bases each). The CDR3 runs 14 residues. Germline V gene sequence: CDR1 MNHNS, CDR2 SASEGT. V lost 1 base and J lost 3, with 10 bases in between. CDR3 loop: CASSEEGRYYEQYF. In nucleotides, the CDR3 is TGTGCCAGCAGTGAAGAGGGGAGATACTACGAGCAGTACTTC.

There are many counts of this clonotype. The chain links TRBV12-3 or TRBV12-4 to TRBJ2-5, with no clear D. The CDR3 totals 12 residues. V gave up 7 bases and J gave up 4 bases, with 10 bases separating them. CDR3 amino acids: CASTGRVETQYF. For the CDR3, the DNA is TGTGCCAGCACGGGTAGGGTAGAGACCCAGTACTTC.

This clonotype was recorded at least ten times. V and J are TRBV29-1 and TRBJ1-1, with D perhaps matching TRBD1 (5 bases). CDR3 length: 14 residues. Germline CDR1 SQVTM, CDR2 ANQGSEA. The ends were cut back, 6 bases at V and 4 bases at J, with 18 bases in the middle. CDR3 residues: CSVTESGQGTEAFF. The CDR3, as DNA: TGCAGCGTCACCGAGTCGGGGCAGGGCACTGAAGCTTTCTTT.

This clonotype was counted only a few times. The CDR3 bases are TGTGCCAGCTCACCGGTGGGGAGCACAGATACGCAGTATTTT. Protein: CASSPVGSTDTQYF. The genes are TRBV18 and TRBJ2-3; D gene unclear. With 3 bases removed from V and 0 bases from J, the gap between germline ends came to 7 bases. Germline CDR1 KGHSH, CDR2 LQKENI. The CDR3 contains 14 residues.

This clonotype was picked up many times. The chain is built from TRBV6-5 and TRBJ2-5, with D maybe TRBD1 (6 bases). Germline V CDR1 and CDR2: MNHEY, SVGAGI. This CDR3 is 14 amino acids long. Trimming took off 6 bases at V and 5 bases at J, with 16 bases between the two ends. In nucleotides, the CDR3 is TGTGCCAGCAGCCCGTGGGCAGGGGATGAGACCCAGTACTTC. Residues: CASSPWAGDETQYF.

At least ten counts were recorded for this clonotype. V is TRBV6-5 and J is TRBJ1-2; D unclear. The V gene's germline CDR1 is MNHEY and CDR2 SVGAGI. V lost 0 bases and J 8 bases, leaving 10 bases between the germline ends. The CDR3 runs to 13 residues. The chain's CDR3 is CASSYSNGEGYTF. CDR3 nucleotides: TGTGCCAGCAGTTACTCGAACGGGGAAGGCTACACCTTC.

Many counts were recorded for this clonotype. The chain recombines TRBV19 with TRBJ1-6; 8 bases fit TRBD1. The CDR3 is 14 residues long. Germline assignment: CDR1 LNHDA and CDR2 SQIVND (reference sequence). Trimming at V came to 6 bases and at J to 6 bases, leaving 4 bases not matched to a gene. The CDR3 region is CASRDRGRNSPLHF. CDR3 nucleotide sequence: TGTGCCAGTAGAGACAGGGGTCGTAATTCACCCCTCCACTTT.

The chain uses TRBV12-5 and TRBJ1-1; a weak D match, TRBD1 (5 bases). The V end was cut by 2 bases, the J end by 4 bases, with 17 bases between. The CDR3 runs 16 residues. Germline loops: CDR1 LGHNT, CDR2 FRNRAP. CDR3 sequence: CASGLPWQTEITEAFF. DNA for the CDR3: TGTGCTAGTGGTTTGCCGTGGCAGACAGAGATCACTGAAGCTTTCTTT.

This clonotype was seen many times. V gene TRBV7-9 combines with J gene TRBJ1-1; D may be TRBD1 (6 bases). CDR3 size: 12 residues. The V end was cut by 5 bases, the J end by 10 bases, with 14 bases between. Germline CDR1 SEHNR, CDR2 FQNEAQ (reference sequence). CDR3 amino acids: CASSPDDRRAFF. The CDR3 nucleotides are TGTGCCAGCAGCCCAGACGACAGGAGAGCTTTCTTT.

This clonotype came up many times. The chain uses TRBV14 and TRBJ1-1; D remains unclear. The CDR3 has 13 residues. Germline CDR1 SGHDN, CDR2 FVKESK. V dropped 1 base and J dropped 4 bases, with 7 bases sitting between them. In DNA, the CDR3 is TGTGCCAGCAGCCAAGTGTTGCGCACTGAAGCTTTCTTT. Its protein is CASSQVLRTEAFF. Filled out from reference TRBV14 and TRBJ1-1, the complete variable domain reads EAGVTQFPSHSVIEKGQTVTLRCDPISGHDNLYWYRRVMGKEIKFLLHFVKESKQDESGMPNNRFLAERTGGTYSTLKVQPAELEDSGVYFCASSQVLRTEAFFGQGTRLTVV.

In this sample, this clonotype turned up many times. The chain uses TRBV9 and TRBJ1-1, with D unresolved. The CDR3 runs to 14 residues. V was shortened by 0 bases and J by 2 bases, with 8 bases between the two germline ends. In germline, CDR1 is SGDLS, CDR2 YYNGEE. CDR3 region: CASSVDGINTEAFF. CDR3 coding DNA: TGTGCCAGCAGCGTAGATGGGATCAACACTGAAGCTTTCTTT.

This clonotype was counted many times. V gene TRBV6-2 or TRBV6-3 combines with J gene TRBJ2-7, with 10 bases matching TRBD2. CDR3 length equals 15 residues. Losses at the gene ends were 5 bases for V and 0 bases for J; bases not matched to a gene: 4. Germline V gene lookup returns CDR1 MNHEY and CDR2 SVGEGT. DNA of the CDR3: TGTGCCAGCAGTCAGCTAGCGGGGGCCTCCTACGAGCAGTACTTC. The encoded protein is CASSQLAGASYEQYF.

This clonotype was seen at least ten times. The rearrangement joins TRBV25-1 to TRBJ1-1; D unresolved. CDR3 length equals 14 residues. V lost 8 bases to trimming and J lost 5 bases, with 18 bases between them. The germline V gene encodes CDR1 MGHDK and CDR2 SYGVNS. The CDR3 here is CASRGPVGRTEAFF. As DNA, the CDR3 is TGTGCCAGCCGTGGACCGGTGGGTCGGACTGAAGCTTTCTTT.

Many counts were recorded for this clonotype. This chain joins TRBV6-5 and TRBJ1-2, with unresolved D. Trimming shortened V by 4 bases and J by 7 bases, and 16 bases separated the two germline ends. In germline, CDR1 is MNHEY, CDR2 SVGAGI. The CDR3 consists of 14 residues. In nucleotides, the CDR3 is TGTGCCAGCAGTTCCCCGGGCAGGTCTTTTGGCTACACCTTC. Protein product: CASSSPGRSFGYTF.

The chain recombines TRBV5-1 with TRBJ1-1; the D is unclear. Looked up from germline, CDR1 is SGHRS and CDR2 is YFSETQ. The CDR3 length is 13 residues. Trimming cost V 2 bases and J 11 bases, with 16 bases left between them. CDR3 sequence: CASSLEVRDRAFF. In DNA, the CDR3 is TGCGCCAGCAGCTTAGAGGTTCGAGATAGGGCTTTCTTT.